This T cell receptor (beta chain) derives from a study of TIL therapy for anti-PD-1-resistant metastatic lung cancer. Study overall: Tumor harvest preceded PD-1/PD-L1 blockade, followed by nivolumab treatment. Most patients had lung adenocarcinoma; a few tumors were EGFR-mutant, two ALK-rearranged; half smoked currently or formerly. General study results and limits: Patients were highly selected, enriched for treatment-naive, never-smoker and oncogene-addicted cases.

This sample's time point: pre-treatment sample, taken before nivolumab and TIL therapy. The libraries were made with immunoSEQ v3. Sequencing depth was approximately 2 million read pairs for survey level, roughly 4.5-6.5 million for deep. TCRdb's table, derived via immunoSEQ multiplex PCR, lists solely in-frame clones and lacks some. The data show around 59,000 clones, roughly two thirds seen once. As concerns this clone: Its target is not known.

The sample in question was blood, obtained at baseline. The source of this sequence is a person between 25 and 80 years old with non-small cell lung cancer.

The CDR3 reads CASSYGTGFGDTQYF. The CDR3 DNA sequence: TGTGCCAGCAGCTATGGGACAGGGTTCGGAGATACGCAGTATTTT. This chain joins TRBV7-9 and TRBJ2-3; 9 bases are shared with TRBD1. There are 15 residues in the CDR3. The ends lost 4 bases at V and 5 bases at J; junction bases unmatched: 7. Germline V CDR1 and CDR2: SEHNR, FQNEAQ (reference sequence).